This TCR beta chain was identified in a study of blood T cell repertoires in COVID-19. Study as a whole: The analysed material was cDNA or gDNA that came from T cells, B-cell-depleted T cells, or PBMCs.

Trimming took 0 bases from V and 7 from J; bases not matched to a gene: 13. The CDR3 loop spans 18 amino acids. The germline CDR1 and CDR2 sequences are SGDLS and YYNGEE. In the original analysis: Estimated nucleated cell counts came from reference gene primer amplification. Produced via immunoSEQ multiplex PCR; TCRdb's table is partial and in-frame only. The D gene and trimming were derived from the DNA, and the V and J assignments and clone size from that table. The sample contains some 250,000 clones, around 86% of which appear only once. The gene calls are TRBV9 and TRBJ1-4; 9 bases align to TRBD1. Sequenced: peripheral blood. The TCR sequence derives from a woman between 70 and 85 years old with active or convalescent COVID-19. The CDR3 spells CASSVAGTGGEWGEKLFF. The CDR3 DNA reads TGTGCCAGCAGCGTAGCTGGCACAGGGGGCGAGTGGGGTGAAAAACTGTTTTTT. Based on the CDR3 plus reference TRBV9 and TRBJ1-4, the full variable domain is DSGVTQTPKHLITATGQRVTLRCSPRSGDLSVYWYQQSLDQGLQFLIQYYNGEERAKGNILERFSAQQFPDLHSELNLSSLELGDSALYFCASSVAGTGGEWGEKLFFGSGTQLSVL.